Listed below are T cell receptor beta chains from one sample, sequenced in a study of T cell repertoires in cytomegalovirus infection. TCRdb re-called the reads through MiXCR, storing one row per CDR3 protein. The sample has roughly 990,000 distinct CDR3 sequences; around 32% are singletons. No antigen is known for these receptors. Sequenced here: cultured CD8+ T cells from PBMCs, sampled from culture after CMV antigen stimulation. These receptors came from a human donor in good health (CMV status not recorded). Some clones in this sample may be carry-over from other donors' samples. The CDR3 runs from the conserved cysteine through the conserved F or W.

J	V	CDR3
TRBJ1-2	TRBV5-7	CASSLANGGENYGYTF
TRBJ1-3	TRBV7-9	CASSPGTGGSGNTIYF
TRBJ2-4	TRBV6-1	CASSDGRAKNIQYF
TRBJ1-2	TRBV29-1	CSVPGTGGVYGYTF
TRBJ1-2	TRBV23-1	CASSQPTVPLGYGYTF
TRBJ2-1	TRBV10-2	CASSEWPEPYNEQFF
TRBJ2-2	TRBV12-5	CASGLGGGELFF
TRBJ2-3	TRBV19	CASSRTTLDTQYF
TRBJ2-2	TRBV20-1	CSARGWRDTGELFF
TRBJ2-5	TRBV7-4	CASSSPTGGLRETQYF
TRBJ1-5	TRBV20-1	CSARQNPDIGETSNQPQHF
TRBJ2-3	TRBV28	CASRGFTRTDTQYF
TRBJ2-7	TRBV2	CASSENFSYEQYF
TRBJ2-7	TRBV28	CASSLGSFSYEQYF
TRBJ2-7	TRBV19	CASSIEAGAYEQYF
TRBJ2-1	TRBV4-1	CASSQLAGGGGEQFF
TRBJ2-5	TRBV27	CASSPDRGYGETQYF
TRBJ2-3	TRBV29-1	CSGTRDTQYF
TRBJ2-1	TRBV24-1	CATSELAGGGNEQFF
TRBJ2-1	TRBV7-6	CASSLGSRGKYNEQFF
TRBJ2-3	TRBV7-2	CASSSRGSSTDTQYF
TRBJ2-1	TRBV2	CASCEALGSAWEQFF
TRBJ2-1	TRBV20-1	CSARDRDWDNEQFF
TRBJ2-1	TRBV11-3	CASSSAQLGYNEQFF
TRBJ2-2	TRBV7-6	CASSLVARPNTGELFF
TRBJ1-2	TRBV27	CASSRQGAHGYTF
TRBJ2-1	TRBV28	CASSPSRDRGNEQFF
TRBJ1-1	TRBV4-1	CASSLRENNMNTEAFF
TRBJ1-2	TRBV27	CASSLLGPHLSYGYTF
TRBJ2-1	TRBV5-4	CASSHSGYNEQFF
TRBJ2-7	TRBV7-9	CASSPSKAYEQYF
TRBJ2-1	TRBV6-2/TRBV6-3	CASTQTLYNEQFF
TRBJ1-4	TRBV20-1	CSARDLQGADEKLFF
TRBJ1-1	TRBV4-2	CASSQVGGTNTEAFF
TRBJ1-2	TRBV7-2	CASSLEGPWGYHGYTF
TRBJ2-3	TRBV27	CASSFLGGDTQYF
TRBJ1-2	TRBV15	CATSRDMGQANYGYTF
TRBJ1-5	TRBV19	CASSWGQGTGQPQHF
TRBJ1-2	TRBV7-4	CASSLRQSGGYTF
TRBJ2-1	TRBV6-1	CASSDTTYNEQFF
TRBJ1-1	TRBV6-5	CASWQGAAEAFF
TRBJ2-1	TRBV28	CASTPTRGNEQFF
TRBJ2-7	TRBV20-1	CSASSGQDYEQYF
TRBJ2-1	TRBV6-2/TRBV6-3	CASSLGLAGTNNEQFF
TRBJ2-5	TRBV11-1	CASSPGLVGAYVEETQYF
TRBJ2-5	TRBV7-6	CASSLAVGDGETQYF
TRBJ1-3	TRBV10-3	CAISGDRDLSSASGNTIYF
TRBJ2-1	TRBV12-3/TRBV12-4	CASSWGGPAYNEQFF
TRBJ2-7	TRBV28	CASSLRREQYF
TRBJ1-5	TRBV7-8	CASSLESVSNQPQHF
TRBJ1-5	TRBV7-9	CASSSWDRNQPQHF
TRBJ1-6	TRBV28	CASSLGGANNSPLHF
TRBJ2-2	TRBV20-1	CSARGDGYFYGSNTGELFF
TRBJ1-2	TRBV20-1	CSVPTGESYGYTF
TRBJ1-2	TRBV3-1	CASSQDRDYGYTF
TRBJ2-4	TRBV7-4	CASSLGSGVGKNIQYF
TRBJ2-7	TRBV6-1	CASSPDLREQYF
TRBJ1-4	TRBV15	CATRVDRSTNEKLFF
TRBJ2-1	TRBV6-5	CASSYSEAGGDEQFF
TRBJ2-1	TRBV7-3	CASSLTMGRGPGYNEQFF